The 8 T cell receptor beta chains listed next were all sequenced from one sample in a study of cytomegalovirus exposure and HLA in healthy donors. Method: immunoSEQ multiplex PCR; TCRdb's copy keeps in-frame clones and lacks some. The sample has some 150,000 clones, about 86% seen once; the top ten hold over 6.5%. The sample was PBMCs. These TCRs come from a woman aged 18-30 years in good health and CMV-seropositive.

This clone was observed a single time. This chain connects TRBV15 to TRBJ2-2, with D possibly matching TRBD1 (6 bases). This CDR3 contains 15 residues. V lost 0 bases and J 7 bases, leaving 12 bases between the germline ends. The V gene's germline CDR1 is LNHNV and CDR2 YYDKDF (reference sequence). The DNA for the CDR3 is TGTGCCACCAGCAGAGACCCAGGGGATTTCGGGGAGCTGTTTTTT. Its translation is CATSRDPGDFGELFF.

The chain employs TRBV30 and TRBJ1-6, with D possibly matching TRBD1 (5 bases). The CDR3 extends over 17 amino acids. Deletions cut 0 bases from V and 1 base from J, with 13 bases between. Germline loops: CDR1 GTSNPN, CDR2 SVGIG (reference sequence). The CDR3 sequence is CAWSVPRRGSYNSPLHF. The CDR3 DNA sequence: TGTGCCTGGAGTGTACCTCGTCGGGGGTCCTATAATTCACCCCTCCACTTT.

V is TRBV27 and J is TRBJ1-2; the match to TRBD1 covers 8 bases. The V segment lost 6 bases and the J segment 4 bases; nucleotides outside the gene matches: 13. CDR3 length: 16 residues. Germline V CDR1 and CDR2: MNHEY, SMNVEV (reference sequence). The CDR3 region is CASSHLSSGGGYGYTF. DNA of the CDR3: TGTGCCAGCAGCCACCTTAGTTCAGGGGGCGGCTATGGCTACACCTTC.

The chain is built from TRBV7-9 and TRBJ2-1; the D gene is possibly TRBD1 (8 bases). The CDR3 sequence is 16 residues long. Germline V gene data show CDR1 as SEHNR and CDR2 as FQNEAQ (reference sequence). Trimming took off 5 bases at V and 2 bases at J, with 16 bases between the two ends. The CDR3 bases are TGTGCCAGCAGCGCCAGACAGGGGAGGGCCTACAATGAGCAGTTCTTC. Protein product: CASSARQGRAYNEQFF.

V and J are TRBV7-9 and TRBJ2-5, with a possible D match to TRBD2 (6 bases). The CDR3 loop spans 15 amino acids. In germline, CDR1 is SEHNR, CDR2 FQNEAQ (reference sequence). The ends were cut back, 2 bases at V and 5 bases at J, with 15 bases in the middle. The CDR3: CASSLTAGLGETQYF. The CDR3, as DNA: TGTGCCAGCAGCTTAACTGCGGGATTAGGGGAGACCCAGTACTTC.

The J gene is TRBJ2-3, the V gene TRBV25-1; D is ambiguous. This CDR3 spans 14 amino acids. Trimming took off 6 bases at V and 2 bases at J, with 12 bases between the two ends. CDR1 and CDR2 (germline): MGHDK, SYGVNS. CDR3 in amino acids: CASSARVNTDTQYF. The CDR3 bases are TGTGCCAGCAGCGCCCGGGTAAACACAGATACGCAGTATTTT.

The chain links TRBV5-1 to TRBJ2-5; D not certain. The CDR3 sequence is 13 residues long. CDR1 and CDR2 from the germline V gene are SGHRS and YFSETQ. Trimming took off 4 bases at V and 5 bases at J, with 12 bases between the two ends. CDR3 in DNA: TGCGCCAGCAGCCTCCCGGTTCCGGAGACCCAGTACTTC. Translated, it gives CASSLPVPETQYF.

The chain employs TRBV27 and TRBJ1-2, with 12 bases identical to TRBD1. This CDR3 region has 16 residues. In germline, CDR1 is MNHEY, CDR2 SMNVEV (reference sequence). Germline trimming cut 3 bases from V and 2 bases from J; bases unmatched to any gene: 4. CDR3 nucleotides: TGTGCCAGCAGTTTGGGACAGGGGGCGACGAACTATGGCTACACCTTC. Its protein is CASSLGQGATNYGYTF.